Below, one T cell receptor beta chain is given with its context. Its specificity is not known. These data come from a study of blood T cells in healthy people across ages. Study results and caveats: TCR beta diversity, measured per million T cells, fell in a roughly linear way with age. The unknown donor CMV status may have confounded expanded clonotype changes.

The CDR3 consists of 16 residues. V shed 3 bases and J 2 bases; nucleotides not matched to a gene: 5. Germline CDR1 is LNHDA and CDR2 is SQIVND (reference sequence). With a J-beta primer mix and a sample-barcoded 5' primer, a second PCR ran about 6 to 11 cycles. Each cDNA molecule received a tag from a template-switch adaptor that had 12 random nucleotides. TCRdb recomputed calls from the 5' RACE reads with MiXCR, one row per CDR3 protein. The sample lists approximately 1,700,000 distinct CDR3 sequences, roughly two fifths occurring once. This clonotype was obtained from a human donor in good health. Input material: blood. This rearrangement joins TRBV19 to TRBJ1-2; 11 nucleotides agree with TRBD1. CDR3 sequence: CASSIWGQGVNYGYTF. DNA of the CDR3: TGTGCCAGTAGTATCTGGGGACAGGGGGTCAACTATGGCTACACCTTC.